The entry that follows covers one T cell receptor (beta chain) sequence. Without labor or membrane rupture, elective cesareans at roughly 37-41 weeks supplied term cord blood. The data originate from a study of naive CD8 T cells in extremely preterm neonates. Germline CDR1 MNHEY, CDR2 SMNVEV (reference sequence). After removal of 2 bases from V and 5 bases from J, the junction contained 2 bases not matched to a gene. The CDR3 has 13 residues. Generated by immunoSEQ multiplex PCR, the TCRdb table keeps only in-frame clones and is missing some. This table holds some 6,100 clones, 98% found once. The gene calls are TRBV27 and TRBJ2-7; 8 bases agree with TRBD2. This sequence was found in a newborn in good health. The sequenced sample was naive CD8+ T cells from cord blood. CDR3 amino acids: CASSLAGGHEQYF. The DNA of the CDR3 is TGTGCCAGCAGTTTAGCGGGGGGCCACGAGCAGTACTTC.